This T cell receptor (beta chain) stems from a study of shared clonotypes between healthy human individuals. The J segment lost 5 bases and the V segment lost 1 base, leaving 3 bases of the junction unmatched. The CDR3 has 14 residues. The germline CDR1 and CDR2 sequences are SGHAT and FQNNGV. Naive CD8 cells lacked CD45RO and underwent positive selection for CCR7, leaving out terminally differentiated effector memory CD45RA+ cells. The data were produced by immunoSEQ multiplex PCR, yet TCRdb's version contains in-frame clones alone and is incomplete. Counted here are hundreds of thousands of clones, 95% occurring once; the ten biggest clones make up about 0.11%.

The sequence was obtained from a woman younger than 45 in good health. Source material: naive CD8+ T cells sorted from blood. The chain has TRBV11-2 and TRBJ1-1; 8 bases line up with TRBD1. The DNA for the CDR3 is TGTGCCAGCAGCTTAGGGGACAGGCGAACTGAAGCTTTCTTT. Translating gives CASSLGDRRTEAFF. Filled out from reference TRBV11-2 and TRBJ1-1, the complete variable domain reads EAGVAQSPRYKIIEKRQSVAFWCNPISGHATLYWYQQILGQGPKLLIQFQNNGVVDDSQLPKDRFSAERLKGVDSTLKIQPAKLEDSAVYLCASSLGDRRTEAFFGQGTRLTVV.